This entry concerns a single TCR beta chain. Original methodology: Researchers report that nucleated cell counts were estimated from reference gene primer amplification. Sequenced by immunoSEQ multiplex PCR; TCRdb stores in-frame clones only, minus some. The D gene and trimming were derived from the DNA, and the V and J assignments and clone size from that table. The sample holds tens of thousands of clones; roughly four fifths are singletons and the top ten take over 25%. This entry belongs to a study of blood T cell repertoires in COVID-19. Study context: Samples of COVID-19 (acute and convalescent) were obtained from the United States, Italy and Spain. PBMCs, B-cell-depleted T cells, or T cells provided the cDNA or gDNA that made up the material.

V dropped 1 base and J dropped 4 bases, with 20 bases sitting between them. Looked up from germline, CDR1 is SGHTA and CDR2 is FQGNSA. The CDR3 totals 18 residues. The V gene is TRBV7-2, the J gene TRBJ1-5; D possibly corresponds to TRBD1 (6 bases). The source material was peripheral blood. This receptor was obtained from an older woman with acute or convalescent COVID-19. CDR3 amino acids: CASSLESSAGAWNQPQHF. The CDR3, as DNA: TGTGCCAGCAGCTTAGAGAGTTCGGCAGGGGCCTGGAATCAGCCCCAGCATTTT.